This TCR beta chain was retrieved from a study of T cell repertoires in cytomegalovirus infection. About the research overall: Researchers turned to recently identified HLA-C-restricted CMV epitopes as well as well-studied HLA-B-restricted ones. It can be stated that public TCR beta signatures indicated CMV infection as well as a matching HLA type.

Trimming removed 1 base at V and 0 bases at J, with 15 bases between. This CDR3 comprises 17 residues. Germline values: CDR1 MNHEY, CDR2 SMNVEV (reference sequence). Overall study findings and caveats: Dominating the ex vivo response were HLA-C-restricted CMV-specific TCR beta clonotypes. Of the TCR beta families, the public ones yielded a cumulative frequency that identified carriers of CMV plus the relevant HLA.

TCRdb ran MiXCR on the reads and lists one entry per CDR3 protein. The sample has 700,000 to 900,000 distinct CDR3 sequences; roughly 29% are singletons. In regard to this clonotype: Antigen: not known.

The V and J genes are TRBV27 and TRBJ1-2; possibly TRBD1 for D (5 bases). Material: cultured CD8+ T cells from PBMCs, obtained from culture after CMV antigen stimulation. This clonotype was obtained from a human donor in good health (CMV status not recorded). Some clones in this sample may be carry-over from other donors' samples. The CDR3 DNA reads as TGTGCCAGCAGTTTATGGGGGAGCCCACTATCTAACTATGGCTACACCTTC. Its translation: CASSLWGSPLSNYGYTF.